This T cell receptor beta chain is from a study of blood T cell repertoires in COVID-19. Looking at the study overall: Symptom resolution, clearance, or two negative PCRs marked donors in Cohort 3 as recovered. The cDNA or gDNA used as material had been derived from T cells, B-cell-depleted T cells, or PBMCs. Collection of acute and convalescent COVID-19 samples took place in the United States, Italy and Spain.

Those enrolled, adults aged roughly 18 to 95 years, came from under 25 US areas. TCRdb keeps only in-frame clones here, not all; method: immunoSEQ multiplex PCR. The repertoire includes some 300,000 clones, approximately 90% of them detected once, and around 2% sits in the top ten. V was pared by 3 bases and J by 5 bases, with 5 bases of the junction left unmatched. Germline V gives CDR1 SGHRS, CDR2 YFSETQ. CDR3 length: 15 amino acids. This receptor was identified in a woman aged 55-70 years in a cohort exposed to, infected with or recovered from COVID-19 (not recorded which). The V and J genes are TRBV5-1 and TRBJ2-7; TRBD2 aligns across 13 bases. Sequenced: PBMCs or T cells enriched from blood (not recorded which). CDR3 nucleotide sequence: TGCGCCAGCAGCTCTATCGGACTAGCGGGAGACGAGCAGTACTTC. As protein: CASSSIGLAGDEQYF.